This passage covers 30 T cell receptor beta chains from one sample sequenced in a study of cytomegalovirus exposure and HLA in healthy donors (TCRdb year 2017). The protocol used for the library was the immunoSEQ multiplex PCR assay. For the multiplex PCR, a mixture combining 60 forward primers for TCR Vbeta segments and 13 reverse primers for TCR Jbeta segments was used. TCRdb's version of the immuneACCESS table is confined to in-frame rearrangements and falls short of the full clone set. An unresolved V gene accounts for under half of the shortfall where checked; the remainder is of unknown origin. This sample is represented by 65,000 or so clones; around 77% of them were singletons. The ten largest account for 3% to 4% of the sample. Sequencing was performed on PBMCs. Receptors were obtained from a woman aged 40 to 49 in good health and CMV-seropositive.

DNA for the CDR3: TGTGCCAGCTCACCAGGCCAGGGCGGTCAGCCCCAGCATTTT. It encodes CASSPGQGGQPQHF. The chain has TRBV18 and TRBJ1-5, with D maybe TRBD1 (5 bases). The ends were cut back, 2 bases at V and 6 bases at J, with 11 bases in the middle. CDR3 length: 14 amino acids. Per the germline V gene, CDR1 is KGHSH and CDR2 is LQKENI.

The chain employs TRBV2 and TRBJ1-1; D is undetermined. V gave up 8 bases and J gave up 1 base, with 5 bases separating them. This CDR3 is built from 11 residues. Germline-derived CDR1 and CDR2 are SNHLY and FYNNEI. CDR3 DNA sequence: TGTGCCAGCCCAAAGAACACTGAAGCTTTCTTT. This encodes CASPKNTEAFF.

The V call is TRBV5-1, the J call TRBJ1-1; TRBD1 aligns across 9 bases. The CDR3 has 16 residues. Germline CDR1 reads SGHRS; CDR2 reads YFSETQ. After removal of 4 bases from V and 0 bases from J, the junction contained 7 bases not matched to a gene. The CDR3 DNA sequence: TGCGCCAGCAGCACTGGGACAGGGATCATGAACACTGAAGCTTTCTTT. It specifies CASSTGTGIMNTEAFF.

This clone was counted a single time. CDR3 bases: TGTGCCAGCAGCGTAGTTCGGGGGGGGGATTGGGGCACAGATACGCAGTATTTT. Translation gives CASSVVRGGDWGTDTQYF. The chain links TRBV9 to TRBJ2-3; 8 positions match TRBD2. Germline CDR1 is SGDLS and CDR2 is YYNGEE. With 0 bases clipped from V and 1 base from J, the junction kept 10 bases outside the gene matches. CDR3 size: 18 residues.

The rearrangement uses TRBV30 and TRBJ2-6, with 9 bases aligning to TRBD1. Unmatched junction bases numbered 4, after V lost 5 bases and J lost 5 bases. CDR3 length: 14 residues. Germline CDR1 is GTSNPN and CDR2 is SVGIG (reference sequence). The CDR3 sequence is CAWGTGTRANVLTF. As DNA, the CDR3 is TGTGCCTGGGGGACAGGGACTCGGGCCAACGTCCTGACTTTC.

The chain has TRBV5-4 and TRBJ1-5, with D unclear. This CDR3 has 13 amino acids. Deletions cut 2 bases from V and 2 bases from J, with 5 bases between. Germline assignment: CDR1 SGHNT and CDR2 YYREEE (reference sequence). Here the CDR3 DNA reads TGTGCCAGCAGCTTTGAGGGCAATCAGCCCCAGCATTTT. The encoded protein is CASSFEGNQPQHF.

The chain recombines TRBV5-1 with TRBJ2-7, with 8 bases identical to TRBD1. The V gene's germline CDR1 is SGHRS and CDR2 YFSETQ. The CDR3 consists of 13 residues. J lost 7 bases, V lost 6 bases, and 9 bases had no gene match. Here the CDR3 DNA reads TGCGCCAGCACGCCGGGACAGGTTGGGGAGCAGTACTTC. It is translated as CASTPGQVGEQYF.

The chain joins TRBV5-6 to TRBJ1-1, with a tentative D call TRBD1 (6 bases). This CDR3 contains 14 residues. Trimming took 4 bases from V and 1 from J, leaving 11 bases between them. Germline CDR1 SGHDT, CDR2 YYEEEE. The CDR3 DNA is TGTGCCAGCAGCACACAGGGTTGGAACACTGAAGCTTTCTTT. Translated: CASSTQGWNTEAFF.

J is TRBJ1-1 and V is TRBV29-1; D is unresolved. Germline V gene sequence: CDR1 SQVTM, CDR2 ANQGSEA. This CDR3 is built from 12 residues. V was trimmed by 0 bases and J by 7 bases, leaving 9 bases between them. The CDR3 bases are TGCAGCGTTGAAGATCTTAGGAGTGAAGCTTTCTTT. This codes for CSVEDLRSEAFF. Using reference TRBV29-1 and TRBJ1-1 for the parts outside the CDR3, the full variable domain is SAVISQKPSRDICQRGTSLTIQCQVDSQVTMMFWYRQQPGQSLTLIATANQGSEATYESGFVIDKFPISRPNLTFSTLTVSNMSPEDSSIYLCSVEDLRSEAFFGQGTRLTVV.

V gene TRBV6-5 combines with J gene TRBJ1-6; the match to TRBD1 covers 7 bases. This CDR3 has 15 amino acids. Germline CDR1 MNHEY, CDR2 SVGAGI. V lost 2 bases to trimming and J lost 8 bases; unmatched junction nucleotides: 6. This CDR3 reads CASSYRQGLDSPLHF. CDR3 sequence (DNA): TGTGCCAGCAGTTACAGACAGGGATTGGATTCACCCCTCCACTTT.

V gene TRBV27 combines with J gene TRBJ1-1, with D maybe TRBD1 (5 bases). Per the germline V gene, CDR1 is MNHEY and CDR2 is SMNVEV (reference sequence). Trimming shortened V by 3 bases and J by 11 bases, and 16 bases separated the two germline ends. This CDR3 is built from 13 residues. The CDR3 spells CASSLLQDSEAFF. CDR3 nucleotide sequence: TGTGCCAGCAGTTTGCTACAGGATTCGGAGGCTTTCTTT.

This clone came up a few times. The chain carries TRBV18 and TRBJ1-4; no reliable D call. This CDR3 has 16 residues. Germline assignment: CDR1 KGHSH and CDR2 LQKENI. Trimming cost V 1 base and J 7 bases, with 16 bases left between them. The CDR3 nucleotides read TGTGCCAGCTCACCACGACTGAGGATCATGGGTGAAAAACTGTTTTTT. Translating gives CASSPRLRIMGEKLFF.

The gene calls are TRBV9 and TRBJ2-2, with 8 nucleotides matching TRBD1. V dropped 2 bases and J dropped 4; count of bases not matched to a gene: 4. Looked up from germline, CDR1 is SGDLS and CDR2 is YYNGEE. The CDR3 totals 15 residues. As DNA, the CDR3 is TGTGCCAGCAGCGTTTATACAGGGGGCACCGGGGAGCTGTTTTTT. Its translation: CASSVYTGGTGELFF.

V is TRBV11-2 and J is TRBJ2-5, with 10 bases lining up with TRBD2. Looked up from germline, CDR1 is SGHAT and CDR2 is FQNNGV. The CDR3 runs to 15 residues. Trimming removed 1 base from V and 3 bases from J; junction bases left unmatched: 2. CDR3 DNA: TGTGCCAGCAGCTTAGTAGGACTAGCGGAAGAGACCCAGTACTTC. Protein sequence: CASSLVGLAEETQYF.

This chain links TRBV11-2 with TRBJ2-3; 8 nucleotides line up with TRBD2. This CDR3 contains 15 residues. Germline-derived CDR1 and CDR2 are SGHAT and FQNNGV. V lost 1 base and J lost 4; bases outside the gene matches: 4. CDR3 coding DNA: TGTGCCAGCAGCTTAGCGGGGGGGGGTCCAGATACGCAGTATTTT. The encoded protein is CASSLAGGGPDTQYF.

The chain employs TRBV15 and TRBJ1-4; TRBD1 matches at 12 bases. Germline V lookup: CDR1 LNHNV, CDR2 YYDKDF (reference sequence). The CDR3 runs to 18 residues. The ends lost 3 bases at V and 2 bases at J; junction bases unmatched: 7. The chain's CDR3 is CATSSVGQGAMTNEKLFF. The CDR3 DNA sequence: TGTGCCACCAGCAGCGTGGGACAGGGGGCTATGACTAATGAAAAACTGTTTTTT.

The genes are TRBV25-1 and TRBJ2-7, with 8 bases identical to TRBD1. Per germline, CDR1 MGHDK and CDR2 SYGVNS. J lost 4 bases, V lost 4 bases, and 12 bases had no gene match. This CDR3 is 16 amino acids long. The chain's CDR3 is CASSGGAGGWGYEQYF. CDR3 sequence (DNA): TGTGCCAGCAGTGGTGGCGCAGGGGGCTGGGGTTACGAGCAGTACTTC.

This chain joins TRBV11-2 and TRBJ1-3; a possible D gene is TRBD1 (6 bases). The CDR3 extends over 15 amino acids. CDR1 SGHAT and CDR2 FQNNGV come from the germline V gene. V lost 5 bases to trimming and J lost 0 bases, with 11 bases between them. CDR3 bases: TGTGCCAGCAGCCTTCACAGGGTCTCTGGAAACACCATATATTTT. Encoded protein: CASSLHRVSGNTIYF.

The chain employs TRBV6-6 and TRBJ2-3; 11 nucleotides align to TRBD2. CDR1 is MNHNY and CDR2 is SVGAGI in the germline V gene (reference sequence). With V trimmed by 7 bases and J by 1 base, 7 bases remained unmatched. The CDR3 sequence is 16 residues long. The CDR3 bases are TGTGCCAGCACCACCAAGACTAGCGGGGGCACAGATACGCAGTATTTT. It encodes CASTTKTSGGTDTQYF.

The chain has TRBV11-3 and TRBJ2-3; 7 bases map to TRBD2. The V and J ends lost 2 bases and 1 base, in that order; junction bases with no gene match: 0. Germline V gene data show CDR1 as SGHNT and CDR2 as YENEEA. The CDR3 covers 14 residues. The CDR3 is CASSLSGGTDTQYF. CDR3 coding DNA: TGTGCCAGCAGCTTAAGCGGGGGCACAGATACGCAGTATTTT.

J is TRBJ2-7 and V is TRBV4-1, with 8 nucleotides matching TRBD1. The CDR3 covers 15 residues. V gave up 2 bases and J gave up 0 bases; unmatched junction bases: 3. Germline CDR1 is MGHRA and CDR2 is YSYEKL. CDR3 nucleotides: TGCGCCAGCAGCCAAAACAGGGGGAGCTCCTACGAGCAGTACTTC. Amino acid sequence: CASSQNRGSSYEQYF.

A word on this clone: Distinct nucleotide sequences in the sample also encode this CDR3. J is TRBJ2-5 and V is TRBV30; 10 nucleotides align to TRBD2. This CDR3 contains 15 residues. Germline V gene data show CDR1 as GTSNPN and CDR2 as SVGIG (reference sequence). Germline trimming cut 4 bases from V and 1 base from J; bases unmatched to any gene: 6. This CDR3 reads CAWNRAGGLQETQYF. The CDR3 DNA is TGTGCCTGGAATCGAGCGGGGGGGCTCCAAGAGACCCAGTACTTC.

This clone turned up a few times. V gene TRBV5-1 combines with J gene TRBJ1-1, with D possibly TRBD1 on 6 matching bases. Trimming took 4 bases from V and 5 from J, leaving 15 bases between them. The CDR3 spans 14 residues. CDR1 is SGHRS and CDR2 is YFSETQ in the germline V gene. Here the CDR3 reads CASSPRQVGTEAFF. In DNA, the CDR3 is TGCGCCAGCAGCCCCCGACAGGTAGGAACTGAAGCTTTCTTT.

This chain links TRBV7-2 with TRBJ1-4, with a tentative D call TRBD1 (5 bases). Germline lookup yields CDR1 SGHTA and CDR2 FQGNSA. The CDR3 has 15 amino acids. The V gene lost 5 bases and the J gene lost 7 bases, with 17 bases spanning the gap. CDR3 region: CASSPIGSRGEKLFF. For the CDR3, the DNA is TGTGCCAGCAGCCCCATCGGGTCTAGGGGTGAAAAACTGTTTTTT.

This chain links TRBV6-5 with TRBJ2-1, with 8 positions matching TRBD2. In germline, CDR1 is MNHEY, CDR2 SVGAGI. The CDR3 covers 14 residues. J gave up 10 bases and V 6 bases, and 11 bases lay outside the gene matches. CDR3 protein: CASRPGLVIREQFF. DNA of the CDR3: TGTGCCAGCAGACCGGGACTAGTAATTAGGGAGCAGTTCTTC.

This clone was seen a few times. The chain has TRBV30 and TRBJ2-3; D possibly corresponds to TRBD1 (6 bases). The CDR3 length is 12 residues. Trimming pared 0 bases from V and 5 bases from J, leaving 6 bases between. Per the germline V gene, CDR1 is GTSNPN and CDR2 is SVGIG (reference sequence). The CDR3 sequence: CAWSVQGDTQYF. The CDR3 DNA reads TGTGCCTGGAGTGTACAGGGAGATACGCAGTATTTT. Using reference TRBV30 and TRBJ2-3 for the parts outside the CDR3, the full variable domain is SQTIHQWPATLVQPVGSPLSLECTVEGTSNPNLYWYRQAAGRGLQLLFYSVGIGQISSEVPQNLSASRPQDRQFILSSKKLLLSDSGFYLCAWSVQGDTQYFGPGTRLTVL.

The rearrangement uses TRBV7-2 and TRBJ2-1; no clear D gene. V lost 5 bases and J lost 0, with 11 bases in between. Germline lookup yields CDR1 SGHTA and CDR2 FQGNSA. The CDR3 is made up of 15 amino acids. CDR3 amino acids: CASSPRWSSYNEQFF. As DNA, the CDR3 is TGTGCCAGCAGCCCCCGCTGGAGCTCCTACAATGAGCAGTTCTTC.

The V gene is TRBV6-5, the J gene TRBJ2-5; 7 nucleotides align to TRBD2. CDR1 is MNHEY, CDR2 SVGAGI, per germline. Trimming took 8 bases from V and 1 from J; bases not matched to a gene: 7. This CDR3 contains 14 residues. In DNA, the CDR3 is TGTGCCAGCTGTCCGTCTAGCGGCCAAGAGACCCAGTACTTC. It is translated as CASCPSSGQETQYF.

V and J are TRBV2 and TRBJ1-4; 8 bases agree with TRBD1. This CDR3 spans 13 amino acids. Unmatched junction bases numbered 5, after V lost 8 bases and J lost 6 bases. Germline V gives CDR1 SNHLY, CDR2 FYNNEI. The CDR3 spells CASEDRGDEKLFF. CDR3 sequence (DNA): TGTGCCAGCGAAGACAGGGGAGATGAAAAACTGTTTTTT.

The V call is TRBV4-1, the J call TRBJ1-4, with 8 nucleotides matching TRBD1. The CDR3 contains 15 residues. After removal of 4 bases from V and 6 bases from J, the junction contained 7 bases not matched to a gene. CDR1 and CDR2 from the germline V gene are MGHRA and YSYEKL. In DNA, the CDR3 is TGCGCCAGCAGCCCCGTACAGGGGGGTTATGAAAAACTGTTTTTT. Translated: CASSPVQGGYEKLFF.